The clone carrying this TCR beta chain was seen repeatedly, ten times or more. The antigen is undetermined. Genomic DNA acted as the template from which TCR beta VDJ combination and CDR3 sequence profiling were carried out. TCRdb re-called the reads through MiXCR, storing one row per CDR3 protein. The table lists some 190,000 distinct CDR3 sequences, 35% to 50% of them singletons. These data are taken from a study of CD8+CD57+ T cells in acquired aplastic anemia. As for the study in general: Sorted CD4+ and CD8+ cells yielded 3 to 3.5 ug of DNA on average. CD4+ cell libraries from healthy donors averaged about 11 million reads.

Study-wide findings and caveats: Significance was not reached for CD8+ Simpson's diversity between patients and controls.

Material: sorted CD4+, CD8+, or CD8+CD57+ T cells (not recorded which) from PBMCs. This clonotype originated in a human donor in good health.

CDR3 sequence: CSAKDRFANQPQHF. Here the CDR3 DNA reads TGCAGTGCCAAGGACAGGTTTGCCAATCAGCCCCAGCATTTT. The rearrangement uses TRBV20-1 and TRBJ1-5; 7 bases fit TRBD1. Looked up from germline, CDR1 is DFQATT and CDR2 is SNEGSKA (reference sequence). Trimming took 6 bases from V and 3 from J; bases not matched to a gene: 8. The CDR3 is made up of 14 amino acids.